This entry describes one T cell receptor (beta chain). V was clipped by 6 bases and J by 1 base; unmatched bases: 4. CDR1 is SGHTA, CDR2 FQGNSA, per germline. The CDR3 is 14 residues long. The sample comes from a study of blood T cell repertoires in COVID-19. At the level of the study: COVID-19 samples collected from the United States, Italy and Spain covered acute and convalescent phases. The analysed material was cDNA or gDNA that came from T cells, B-cell-depleted T cells, or PBMCs.

Under the authors' procedure: Amplification with reference gene primers provided the estimates of nucleated cell counts. This table comes from immunoSEQ multiplex PCR, and its TCRdb copy is limited to in-frame clones, with some not included. V and J calls plus clone size are reproduced from that table; the DNA served to infer D and trimming. Found here are around 140,000 clones, 80% to 90% of them singletons; the top ten hold 10% to 13%. The gene calls are TRBV7-2 and TRBJ1-2, with 8 positions matching TRBD1. Material: peripheral blood. This TCR came from a man in his sixties with active or convalescent COVID-19. CDR3 coding DNA: TGTGCCAGCAGACAGACAGGGGATAACTATGGCTACACCTTC. Its translation: CASRQTGDNYGYTF.